The clone carrying this T cell receptor (beta chain) occurred many times. What it binds is unknown. This CDR3 comprises 16 residues. V lost 3 bases to trimming and J lost 0 bases; unmatched junction nucleotides: 8. Germline values: CDR1 DFQATT, CDR2 SNEGSKA (reference sequence). The sample comes from a study of Graves' ophthalmopathy and Graves' hyperthyroidism. Study conclusions and caveats: A classifier, a 13-signature model, separated ophthalmopathy from stable hyperthyroidism with nearly 90% sensitivity and around 80% specificity. Most thyroid clonotypes expanded beyond 0.001 frequency were also found in blood.

RNA transcripts provided the template for amplifying TCR beta CDR3 regions. First-round RT-PCR used HTBI primers; second-round multiplex PCR followed. One entry per CDR3 protein results from TCRdb running MiXCR on the multiplex PCR reads. The table lists over 150,000 distinct CDR3 sequences, over 35% of them singletons. Clinical symptoms, serum thyroxine, TRAb, thyroid ultrasound and orbital computed tomography formed the basis of diagnosis. Isolation of PBMCs was performed using about 9.9 ml of fresh peripheral blood. This receptor was taken from a woman aged 40 to 49 with Graves' ophthalmopathy. V usage is TRBV20-1 and J usage is TRBJ2-4; TRBD1 matches 7 bases. Sequencing input: peripheral blood. The CDR3 DNA follows: TGCAGTGCTAGGCCCCCGGCAGGGGGAGCCAAAAACATTCAGTACTTC. It encodes CSARPPAGGAKNIQYF.